The clone carrying this TCR beta chain was counted only a few times. Its antigen remains unknown. Germline loops: CDR1 SQVTM, CDR2 ANQGSEA. Trimming took 5 bases from V and 5 from J, leaving 12 bases between them. The CDR3 loop spans 12 amino acids. TCRdb fed the 5' RACE reads into MiXCR, producing one record per CDR3 protein. Of over 50,000 distinct CDR3 sequences in the sample, less than 9.5% were seen once. This sample was included in a study of early T cells in non-severe SARS-CoV-2 infection. Overall study results and limits: Anti-spike CD8 specificities were favored by VDJdb matching, whose results missed private and CD4 specificities.

The sequence came from an adult who was a healthcare worker with PCR-confirmed SARS-CoV-2 infection or an uninfected control (not recorded which). V is TRBV29-1 and J is TRBJ1-1, with D unclear. Sequencing was performed on whole blood. The CDR3: CSVFVVETEAFF. The CDR3 DNA sequence: TGCAGCGTTTTCGTAGTGGAGACTGAAGCTTTCTTT.